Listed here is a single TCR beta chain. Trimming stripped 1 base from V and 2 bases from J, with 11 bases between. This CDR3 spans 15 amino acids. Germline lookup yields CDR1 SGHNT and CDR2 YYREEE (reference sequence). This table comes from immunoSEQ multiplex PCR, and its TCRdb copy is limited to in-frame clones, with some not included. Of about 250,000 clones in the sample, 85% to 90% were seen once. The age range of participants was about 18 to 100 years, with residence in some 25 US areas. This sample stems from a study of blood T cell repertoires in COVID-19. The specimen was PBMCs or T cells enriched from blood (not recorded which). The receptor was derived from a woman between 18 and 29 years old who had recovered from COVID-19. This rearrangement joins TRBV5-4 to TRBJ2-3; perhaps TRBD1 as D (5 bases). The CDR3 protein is CASSLSARDTDTQYF. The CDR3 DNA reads TGTGCCAGCAGCTTGTCTGCCAGGGACACAGATACGCAGTATTTT.